These 15 T cell receptor beta chains originate from one sample sequenced in a study of cytotoxic CD8 clonotypes in ibrutinib-treated CLL. Assay used: immunoSEQ multiplex PCR; TCRdb lists only in-frame clones, some missing. Among about 270,000 clones listed, more than 70% were seen once. Specimen: PBMCs, collected at disease progression, from a patient treated with ibrutinib. The receptors shown here come from a human donor with chronic lymphocytic leukemia.

This rearrangement joins TRBV7-3 to TRBJ2-2; unclear D gene. Trimming removed 5 bases from V and 5 bases from J, with 15 bases in between. This CDR3 contains 15 residues. Per germline, CDR1 SGHTA and CDR2 FQGTGA. Written as DNA, the CDR3 is TGTGCCAGCAGCCCTGGGCGATTTTTGACCGGGGAGCTGTTTTTT. Protein: CASSPGRFLTGELFF.

The V and J genes are TRBV19 and TRBJ2-1; possible D gene TRBD2, 7 bases. CDR3 size: 17 residues. With 7 bases removed from V and 7 bases from J, the gap between germline ends came to 26 bases. Germline loops: CDR1 LNHDA, CDR2 SQIVND (reference sequence). CDR3 in DNA: TGTGCCAGTACCCTACGTAGGGGGGGGACTACGATGAATGAGCAGTTCTTC. Translated, it gives CASTLRRGGTTMNEQFF.

V gene TRBV5-6 combines with J gene TRBJ1-2, with a tentative D call TRBD1 (6 bases). Trimming took off 1 base at V and 3 bases at J, with 10 bases between the two ends. The germline CDR1 and CDR2 sequences are SGHDT and YYEEEE. The CDR3 is 14 residues long. The CDR3 protein is CASSLRGHYYGYTF. The CDR3 DNA reads as TGTGCCAGCAGCTTGCGGGGGCACTACTATGGCTACACCTTC.

The chain recombines TRBV6-5 with TRBJ2-2; D is unresolved. This CDR3 is built from 16 residues. The germline gives CDR1 MNHEY, CDR2 SVGAGI. The V gene lost 2 bases and the J gene lost 0 bases, with 10 bases spanning the gap. CDR3 coding DNA: TGTGCCAGCAGTTACGCCCCTAACGCGAACACCGGGGAGCTGTTTTTT. Its translation: CASSYAPNANTGELFF.

The chain joins TRBV6-5 to TRBJ1-2; no reliable D call. V was cut by 5 bases and J by 3 bases, with 10 bases left in between. The CDR3 contains 13 residues. In germline, CDR1 is MNHEY, CDR2 SVGAGI. The CDR3 DNA follows: TGTGCCAGCAGTCATACAGCCTACTATGGCTACACCTTC. It encodes CASSHTAYYGYTF.

This chain uses TRBV6-6 with TRBJ1-4, with D tentatively TRBD1 (5 bases). The ends were cut back, 6 bases at V and 7 bases at J, with 15 bases in the middle. Germline lookup yields CDR1 MNHNY and CDR2 SVGAGI (reference sequence). The CDR3 has 14 amino acids. CDR3 sequence reads: CASRNLGVGEKLFF. The CDR3 DNA is TGTGCCAGCAGAAATTTAGGGGTGGGTGAAAAACTGTTTTTT.

This sequence joins TRBV29-1 and TRBJ2-5, with 11 bases aligning to TRBD2. Trimming at V came to 3 bases and at J to 0 bases, leaving 6 bases not matched to a gene. CDR3 size: 16 residues. Germline values: CDR1 SQVTM, CDR2 ANQGSEA. The CDR3 loop reads CSVDGTSGEYQETQYF. Here the CDR3 DNA reads TGCAGCGTTGATGGGACTAGCGGAGAGTACCAAGAGACCCAGTACTTC.

Only one count was recorded for this clone. This sequence joins TRBV27 and TRBJ1-4, with D perhaps matching TRBD1 (6 bases). V lost 6 bases and J lost 4, with 21 bases in between. CDR1 and CDR2 from the germline V gene are MNHEY and SMNVEV (reference sequence). The CDR3 consists of 17 residues. CDR3 protein: CASSTGREPAFNEKLFF. CDR3 sequence (DNA): TGTGCCAGCAGCACAGGGCGAGAACCGGCTTTTAATGAAAAACTGTTTTTT. The full variable domain, its missing parts supplied by reference TRBV27 and TRBJ1-4, is EAQVTQNPRYLITVTGKKLTVTCSQNMNHEYMSWYRQDPGLGLRQIYYSMNVEVTDKGDVPEGYKVSRKEKRNFPLILESPSPNQTSLYFCASSTGREPAFNEKLFFGSGTQLSVL.

This chain connects TRBV5-6 to TRBJ2-3; D gene uncertain. There are 13 residues in the CDR3. The V end lost 1 base, the J end lost 4 bases, and 7 bases lay between the germline ends. Per the germline V gene, CDR1 is SGHDT and CDR2 is YYEEEE. The CDR3 nucleotides are TGTGCCAGCAGCTTGAGGGCGGCAGATACGCAGTATTTT. Amino acid sequence: CASSLRAADTQYF.

This clone was seen a single time. The rearrangement uses TRBV5-1 and TRBJ2-4, with 9 bases matching TRBD2. Trimming at V came to 0 bases and at J to 8 bases, leaving 3 bases not matched to a gene. The CDR3 loop spans 14 amino acids. Germline V gene sequence: CDR1 SGHRS, CDR2 YFSETQ. The CDR3 DNA follows: TGCGCCAGCAGCTTGGGCGGGAGGGCCGACATTCAGTACTTC. Residues: CASSLGGRADIQYF. Filled out from reference TRBV5-1 and TRBJ2-4, the complete variable domain reads KAGVTQTPRYLIKTRGQQVTLSCSPISGHRSVSWYQQTPGQGLQFLFEYFSETQRNKGNFPGRFSGRQFSNSRSEMNVSTLELGDSALYLCASSLGGRADIQYFGAGTRLSVL.

The rearrangement joins TRBV4-1 to TRBJ2-7, with D hard to call. Germline lookup yields CDR1 MGHRA and CDR2 YSYEKL. The CDR3 is made up of 12 amino acids. Between the trimmed V and J ends, which lost 0 bases and 7 bases, there was a span of 7 bases. In DNA, the CDR3 is TGCGCCAGCAGCCAAGACTTTGGGGAGCAGTACTTC. Its translation is CASSQDFGEQYF.

In DNA form, the CDR3 reads TGCGCCAGCAGTGCACGGGCGGTGGGGAACACTGAAGCTTTCTTT. Residues: CASSARAVGNTEAFF. This chain joins TRBV4-1 and TRBJ1-1, with unresolved D. Germline values: CDR1 MGHRA, CDR2 YSYEKL. This CDR3 spans 15 amino acids. V was shortened by 6 bases and J by 1 base, with 15 bases between the two germline ends.

V and J are TRBV7-9 and TRBJ1-4, with 8 positions matching TRBD1. Germline CDR1 is SEHNR and CDR2 is FQNEAQ (reference sequence). CDR3 size: 16 residues. V dropped 1 base and J dropped 5; count of bases not matched to a gene: 6. CDR3 nucleotides: TGTGCCAGCAGCTTAGTACCCGGGACAGGAAATGAAAAACTGTTTTTT. This translates into CASSLVPGTGNEKLFF. The full variable domain, in which reference TRBV7-9 and TRBJ1-4 provide the parts outside the CDR3, is DTGVSQNPRHKITKRGQNVTFRCDPISEHNRLYWYRQTLGQGPEFLTYFQNEAQLEKSRLLSDRFSAERPKGSFSTLEIQRTEQGDSAMYLCASSLVPGTGNEKLFFGSGTQLSVL.

This chain joins TRBV7-9 and TRBJ2-5; the match to TRBD1 covers 8 bases. Germline CDR1 is SEHNR and CDR2 is FQNEAQ (reference sequence). V was pared by 4 bases and J by 4 bases, with 11 bases of the junction left unmatched. The CDR3 has 16 amino acids. The CDR3 spells CASSSRTPQGAETQYF. The CDR3 DNA is TGTGCCAGCAGCTCCCGAACTCCTCAGGGGGCAGAGACCCAGTACTTC.

A few counts support this clone. The chain couples TRBV9 to TRBJ2-5, with 9 bases that match TRBD1. The CDR3 sequence is 16 residues long. Losses at the gene ends were 3 bases for V and 5 bases for J; bases not matched to a gene: 11. Germline CDR1 is SGDLS and CDR2 is YYNGEE. The CDR3 bases are TGTGCCAGCAGCGCACCTGGGGACAGGGCACAGGAGACCCAGTACTTC. This gives the protein CASSAPGDRAQETQYF.